This T cell receptor beta chain appears in the sequencing data of a study of blood T cell repertoires in COVID-19. Per germline, CDR1 LNHDA and CDR2 SQIVND (reference sequence). The CDR3 loop spans 15 amino acids. V dropped 3 bases and J dropped 0 bases, with 9 bases sitting between them. Methods used by the authors: Amplification from reference gene primers served as the basis for estimated nucleated cell counts. Assay used: immunoSEQ multiplex PCR; TCRdb lists only in-frame clones, some missing. The D gene and trimming were derived from the DNA, and the V and J assignments and clone size from that table. This table has about 240,000 clones, around 83% appearing once.

The TCR was taken from an older woman with active or convalescent COVID-19. The chain joins TRBV19 to TRBJ2-1; possibly TRBD2 for D (6 bases). Material: peripheral blood. The CDR3 sequence: CASSIGGNSYNEQFF. In DNA form, the CDR3 reads TGTGCCAGTAGTATCGGAGGGAACTCCTACAATGAGCAGTTCTTC.